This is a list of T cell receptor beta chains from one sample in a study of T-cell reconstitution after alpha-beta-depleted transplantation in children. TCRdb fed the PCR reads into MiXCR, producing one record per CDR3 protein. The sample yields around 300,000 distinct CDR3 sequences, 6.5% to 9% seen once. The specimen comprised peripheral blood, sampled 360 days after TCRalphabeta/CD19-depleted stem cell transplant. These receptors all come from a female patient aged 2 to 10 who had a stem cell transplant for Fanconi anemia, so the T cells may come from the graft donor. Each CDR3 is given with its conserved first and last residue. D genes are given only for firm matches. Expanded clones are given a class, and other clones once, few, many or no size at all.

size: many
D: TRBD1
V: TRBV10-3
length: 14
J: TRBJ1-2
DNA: TGTGCCATCAGTGAGGGACAGGGGAACTATGGCTACACCTTC
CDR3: CAISEGQGNYGYTF

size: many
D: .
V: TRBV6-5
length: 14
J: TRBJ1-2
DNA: TGTGCCAGCAGTTACTCGCGACCTAACTATGGCTACACCTTC
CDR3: CASSYSRPNYGYTF

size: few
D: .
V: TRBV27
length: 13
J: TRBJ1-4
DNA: TGTGCCAGCAGTAGATCGCCTAATGAAAAACTGTTTTTT
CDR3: CASSRSPNEKLFF

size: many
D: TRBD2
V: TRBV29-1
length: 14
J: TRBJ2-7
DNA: TGCAGCGCCCTCGGGAGGGGGGGCTCCTACGAGCAGTACTTC
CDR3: CSALGRGGSYEQYF

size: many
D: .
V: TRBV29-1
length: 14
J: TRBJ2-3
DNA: TGCAGCGTTGCGGTAGGGACTAGCACAGATACGCAGTATTTT
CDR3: CSVAVGTSTDTQYF

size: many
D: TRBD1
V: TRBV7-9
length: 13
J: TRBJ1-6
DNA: TGTGCCAGCAGCAATGACAGGGGTTCACCCCTCCACTTT
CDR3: CASSNDRGSPLHF

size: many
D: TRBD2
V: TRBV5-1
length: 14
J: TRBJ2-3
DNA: TGCGCCAGCAGCTTGGAGCGGGGGGGAGATACGCAGTATTTT
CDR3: CASSLERGGDTQYF

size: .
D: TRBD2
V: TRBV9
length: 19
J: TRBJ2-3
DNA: TGTGCCAGCAGCGTCTCTCCGGGACTAGCGGGAGGAGGCACAGATACGCAGTATTTT
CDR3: CASSVSPGLAGGGTDTQYF

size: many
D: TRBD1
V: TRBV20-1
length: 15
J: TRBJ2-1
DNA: TGCAGTGCTAGGCGACCGGGACAGGGCTACAATGAGCAGTTCTTC
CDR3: CSARRPGQGYNEQFF

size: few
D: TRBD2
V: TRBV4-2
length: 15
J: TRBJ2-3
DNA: TGTGCCAGCAGCCGGGAACTAGCGGGGGGACCTACGCAGTATTTT
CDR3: CASSRELAGGPTQYF

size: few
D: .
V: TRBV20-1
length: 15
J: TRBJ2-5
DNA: TGCAGTGCTAGAAAACAGGGTAGCAGCACAGAGACCCAGTACTTC
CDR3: CSARKQGSSTETQYF

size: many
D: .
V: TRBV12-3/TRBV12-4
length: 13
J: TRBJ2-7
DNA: TGTGCCAGCAGTTCCTACCTTACCTACGAGCAGTACTTC
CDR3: CASSSYLTYEQYF

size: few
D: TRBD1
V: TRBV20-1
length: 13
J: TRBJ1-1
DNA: TGCAGTGCTAGACAGGGACAGTACACTGAAGCTTTCTTT
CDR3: CSARQGQYTEAFF

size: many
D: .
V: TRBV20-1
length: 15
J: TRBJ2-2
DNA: TGCAGTGCTAGAGATCCCTGGGGAGCCACCGGGGAGCTGTTTTTT
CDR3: CSARDPWGATGELFF

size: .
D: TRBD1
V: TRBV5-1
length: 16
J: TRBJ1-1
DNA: TGCGCCAGCAGCTTGGCGCAGGGGGCGAGTGACACTGAAGCTTTCTTT
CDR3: CASSLAQGASDTEAFF

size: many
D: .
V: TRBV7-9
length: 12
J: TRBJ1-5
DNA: TGTGCCAGCAGCTACCTGAATCAGCCCCAGCATTTT
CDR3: CASSYLNQPQHF

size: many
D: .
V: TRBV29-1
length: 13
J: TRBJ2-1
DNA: TGCAGCGTTTTTATCGGGGGTCTATTTTCAGGGTTCTTC
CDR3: CSVFIGGLFSGFF

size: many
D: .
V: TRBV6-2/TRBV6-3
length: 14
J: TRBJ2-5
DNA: TGTGCCAGCAGTGAGACAGGGAGGGGAGAGACCCAGTACTTC
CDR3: CASSETGRGETQYF

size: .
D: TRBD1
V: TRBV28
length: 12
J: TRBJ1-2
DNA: TGTGCCAGCAGTTCGAGGGGGCGGCGGTTCACCTTC
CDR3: CASSSRGRRFTF

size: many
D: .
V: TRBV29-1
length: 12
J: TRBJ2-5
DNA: TGCAGCGTTACTCAGGGGAAAGAGACCCAGTACTTC
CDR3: CSVTQGKETQYF

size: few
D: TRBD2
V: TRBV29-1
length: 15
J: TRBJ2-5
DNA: TGCAGCGTTGCTAGCGGGGGGCCCCCTGAAGAGACCCAGTACTTC
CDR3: CSVASGGPPEETQYF

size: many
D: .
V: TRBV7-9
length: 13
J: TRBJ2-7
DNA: TGTGCCAGCAGCCGGCCCGCATATAGCGAGCAGTACTTC
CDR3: CASSRPAYSEQYF

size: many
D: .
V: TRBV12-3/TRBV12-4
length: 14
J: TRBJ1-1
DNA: TGTGCCAGCAGAATTCTGGACCCGAACACTGAAGCTTTCTTT
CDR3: CASRILDPNTEAFF

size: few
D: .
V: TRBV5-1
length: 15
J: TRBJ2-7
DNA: TGCGCCAGCAGCCGGCTTTCGGGGGCGACCTACGAGCAGTACTTC
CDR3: CASSRLSGATYEQYF

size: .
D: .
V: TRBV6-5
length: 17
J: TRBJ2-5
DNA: TGTGCCAGCAGCTACCACCCGACAGGAAATACTAAAGAGACCCAGTACTTC
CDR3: CASSYHPTGNTKETQYF

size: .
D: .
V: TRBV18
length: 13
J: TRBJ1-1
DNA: TGTGCCAGCTCACTCCGTGACGGGGTTGAAGCTTTCTTT
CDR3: CASSLRDGVEAFF

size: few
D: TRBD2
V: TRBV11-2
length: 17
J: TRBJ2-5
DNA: TGTGCCAGCAGCGGGCGTGTCCTAGCGGGAGCTCAAGAGACCCAGTACTTC
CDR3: CASSGRVLAGAQETQYF

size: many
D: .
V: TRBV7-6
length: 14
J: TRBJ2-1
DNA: TGTGCCAGCAGCTTAATTAGCGGACTCAATGAGCAGTTCTTC
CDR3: CASSLISGLNEQFF

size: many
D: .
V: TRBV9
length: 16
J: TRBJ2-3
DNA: TGTGCCAGCGGCCAGACGGGCGGCCCAGAGGTAGATACGCAGTATTTT
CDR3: CASGQTGGPEVDTQYF

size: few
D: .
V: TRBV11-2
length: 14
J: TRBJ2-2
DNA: TGTGCCAGCAGCTTTACTAGATCCCCCGGGGAGCTGTTTTTT
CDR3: CASSFTRSPGELFF

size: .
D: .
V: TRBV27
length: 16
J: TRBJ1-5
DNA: TGTGCCAGCAGTCCCCTCTCGGGGGCTACAAGTGGGCCCCAGCATTTT
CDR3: CASSPLSGATSGPQHF

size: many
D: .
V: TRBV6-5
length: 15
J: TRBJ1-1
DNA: TGTGCCAGCAGTTACCTTCAGGTGACGAACACTGAAGCTTTCTTT
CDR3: CASSYLQVTNTEAFF

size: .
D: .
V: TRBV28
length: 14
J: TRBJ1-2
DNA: TGTGCCAGCAGCCCCCCCGGGGAGATTTATGGCTACACCTTC
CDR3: CASSPPGEIYGYTF

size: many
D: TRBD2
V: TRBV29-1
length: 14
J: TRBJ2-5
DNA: TGCAGCGTTGTAAGCGGGGGGGCGAGAGAGACCCAGTACTTC
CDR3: CSVVSGGARETQYF

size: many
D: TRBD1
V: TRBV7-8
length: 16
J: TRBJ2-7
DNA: TGTGCCAGCAGCTTGCGTGGACAGGGGTCAGTCTACGAGCAGTACTTC
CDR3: CASSLRGQGSVYEQYF

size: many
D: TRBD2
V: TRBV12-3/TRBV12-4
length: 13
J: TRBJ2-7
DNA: TGTGCCAGCAGTGCGGGGGGGGCCTACGAGCAGTACTTC
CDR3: CASSAGGAYEQYF